This T cell receptor (beta chain) derives from a study of CD8+ T cells in alopecia areata. Findings and limits, study-wide: Affected scalp, especially in alopecia totalis/universalis, had a higher clonality than normal scalp did.

The V gene's germline CDR1 is SGHVS and CDR2 FQNEAQ. CDR3 length: 16 residues. Trimming left V 5 bases short and J 3 bases short, with 18 bases between. Of note for this clone: Its antigen is as yet unknown.

RNA, once extracted, was reverse transcribed into cDNA for use as the sequencing template. The assay was immunoSEQ multiplex PCR, and TCRdb's table has in-frame clones only and misses some. The table records some 150,000 clones, less than 65% of them present only once. Sequencing was carried out using CD8+ T cells sorted from blood. The sequence derives from a human donor in good health. The rearrangement joins TRBV7-8 to TRBJ2-3; D is unresolved. The CDR3 loop reads CASSARQRVHTDTQYF. The CDR3 DNA sequence: TGTGCCAGCAGCGCCCGACAACGCGTTCATACAGATACGCAGTATTTT.